A selection of T cell receptor beta chains follows, all from one sample in a study of beta chain features in type 1 diabetes. Method: immunoSEQ multiplex PCR; TCRdb's copy keeps in-frame clones and lacks some. The sample contains about 660,000 clones, more than 12% of which appear only once. The sample was naive CD4+ T cells from blood. The receptors were gathered from a man younger than 35 with type 1 diabetes. Each CDR3 is given with its conserved first and last residue. D genes are given only for firm matches. Clone size is given for some rows only: seen once, a few or many times, or a class if the clone is expanded.

>TRBV30|few|.|TRBJ2-7
TGTGCCTGGAGTCCTCCGCCAGGTTTCTACGAGCAGTACTTC
CAWSPPPGFYEQYF
>TRBV30|.|.|TRBJ1-1
TGTGCCTGGAGCAAAGGGGCTCGGACTGAAGCTTTCTTT
CAWSKGARTEAFF
>TRBV4-2|few|.|TRBJ1-1
TGTGCCAGCGCGAAAAAGAATATGAACACTGAAGCTTTCTTT
CASAKKNMNTEAFF
>TRBV19|.|.|TRBJ2-1
TGTGCCAGTAGTATGGTGGCAGGTATTACCTACAATGAGCAGTTCTTC
CASSMVAGITYNEQFF
>TRBV14|.|.|TRBJ2-7
TGTGCCAGCAGCTCCCCGAGGGGGACCTACGAGCAGTACTTC
CASSSPRGTYEQYF
>TRBV7-9|.|.|TRBJ1-2
TGTGCCGCCGGGAGTAACTATGGCTACACCTTC
CAAGSNYGYTF
>TRBV29-1|few|.|TRBJ1-4
TGCAGCGGCACCCTTCAGGGGCGCGAGGAAAAACTGTTTTTT
CSGTLQGREEKLFF
>TRBV9|few|TRBD1|TRBJ2-3
TGTGCCAGCAGCACACGACAGGGCGGCACAGATACGCAGTATTTT
CASSTRQGGTDTQYF
>TRBV7-9|few|.|TRBJ1-2
TGTGCCAGCAGCCCCATAGGCAGGGGAAACTATGGCTACACCTTC
CASSPIGRGNYGYTF
>TRBV28|.|TRBD2|TRBJ2-3
TGTGCCAGCCGACTAGCGGGGGGGATTAGCACAGATACGCAGTATTTT
CASRLAGGISTDTQYF
>TRBV7-2|few|.|TRBJ2-7
TGTGCCAGCAGCTCCCTCACAGGGTTCTACGAGCAGTACTTC
CASSSLTGFYEQYF
>TRBV19|.|.|TRBJ2-5
TGTGCCAGTAGTATAGGATCCCCGGAGACCCAGTACTTC
CASSIGSPETQYF
>TRBV28|.|.|TRBJ2-5
TGTGCCAGCAGCCGGGAGCTAATCGAGACCCAGTACTTC
CASSRELIETQYF
>TRBV6-5|few|.|TRBJ1-6
TGTGCCAGCAGCCCTAGGGACGATAATTCACCCCTCCACTTT
CASSPRDDNSPLHF
>TRBV7-2|few|TRBD2|TRBJ2-7
TGTGCCAGCAGCTTCGTCAGTAGCGGGAGCCGGGAGCAGTACTTC
CASSFVSSGSREQYF
>TRBV5-4|.|.|TRBJ1-5
TGTGCCAGCAGCTCCTGGACGGGAGGAAGCAATCAGCCCCAGCATTTT
CASSSWTGGSNQPQHF
>TRBV18|.|TRBD2|TRBJ2-1
TGTGCCAGCTCACTTCCGGGACTAGCGGGGGATGAGCAGTTCTTC
CASSLPGLAGDEQFF
>TRBV7-9|.|.|TRBJ2-3
TGTGCCAGCAGTCCTTCACAGGGCACAGATACGCAGTATTTT
CASSPSQGTDTQYF
>TRBV7-2|.|.|TRBJ2-1
TGTGCCAGCAGCTTACAGGGGCACTCCTACAATGAGCAGTTCTTC
CASSLQGHSYNEQFF
>TRBV29-1|few|.|TRBJ2-6
TGCAGCGTTTGGGGGACTGGGGCCAACGTCCTGACTTTC
CSVWGTGANVLTF
>TRBV2|.|.|TRBJ2-4
TGTGCCAGCATTCGGGCACATGGGACCGCGTGGTCGACAAACATTCAGTACTTC
CASIRAHGTAWSTNIQYF
>TRBV29-1|.|TRBD1|TRBJ1-4
TGCAGCGTTCGGGAACAGGGGGGTGAAAAACTGTTTTTT
CSVREQGGEKLFF
>TRBV10-3|few|TRBD1|TRBJ2-1
TGTGCCATCACCAAGGACAGGGATAATGAGCAGTTCTTC
CAITKDRDNEQFF
>TRBV5-1|.|.|TRBJ2-7
TGCGCCAGCAGCTTGGAGTCAGGGGCCGGGAGCTACGAGCAGTACTTC
CASSLESGAGSYEQYF
>TRBV2|few|TRBD1|TRBJ2-1
TGTGCCAGTACAGCCGGGACAGGGTCCTACAATGAGCAGTTCTTC
CASTAGTGSYNEQFF
>TRBV30|few|.|TRBJ1-5
TGTGCCTGGAGTCGAGGGTCCGCTCAGCCCCAGCATTTT
CAWSRGSAQPQHF
>TRBV7-2|.|TRBD1|TRBJ1-6
TGTGCCAGCAGCACAGACAGGGGTCGACCCCTCCACTTT
CASSTDRGRPLHF
>TRBV27|few|.|TRBJ1-4
TGTGCCAGCAGTTGGCGGGGAAGTCAGGATGAAAAACTGTTTTTT
CASSWRGSQDEKLFF
>TRBV5-4|.|.|TRBJ2-7
TGTGCCAGCAGCTTGGCCCTGGCCACGAGGATGAACGAGCAGTACTTC
CASSLALATRMNEQYF
>TRBV6-5|few|.|TRBJ1-6
TGTGCCAGCTGGGAGGGTTTGGATAATTCACCCCTCCACTTT
CASWEGLDNSPLHF
>TRBV20-1|.|.|TRBJ1-6
TGCAGTGCCCCTGGCTTGCGGGTACCCCACTTT
CSAPGLRVPHF
>TRBV25-1|few|.|TRBJ1-2
TGTGCCAGCAGTGAATATTACAGTGGCTACACCTTC
CASSEYYSGYTF
>TRBV6-6|few|TRBD1|TRBJ1-2
TGTGCCAGCAGTTACTCTACAGGGGCGGGTTATGGCTACACCTTC
CASSYSTGAGYGYTF
>TRBV18|few|.|TRBJ1-2
TGTGCCAGCTCACCACAGCAACAGAACTACTATGGCTACACCTTC
CASSPQQQNYYGYTF
>TRBV11-2|few|TRBD2|TRBJ2-3
TGTGCCAGCAGCCGGGGGGGGACAGATACGCAGTATTTT
CASSRGGTDTQYF
>TRBV5-1|few|TRBD2|TRBJ2-7
TGCGCCAGCAGCATTAGCGGGGGAACCTACGAGCAGTACTTC
CASSISGGTYEQYF
>TRBV6-5|few|.|TRBJ2-7
TGTGCCAGCAGTTACTCGGCGACAGCCTTCTACGAGCAGTACTTC
CASSYSATAFYEQYF
>TRBV28|.|.|TRBJ2-4
TGTGCCAGCAGTGGGACAAACCGGAACATTCAGTACTTC
CASSGTNRNIQYF
>TRBV5-8|.|TRBD1|TRBJ2-3
TGTGCCAGCATCCCCGGGACAGGGACAGATACGCAGTATTTT
CASIPGTGTDTQYF
>TRBV5-1|few|TRBD2|TRBJ2-7
TGCGCCAGCAGCTTGGGGGTAGCGGGAGGCCCGCGCGAGCAGTACTTC
CASSLGVAGGPREQYF
>TRBV30|.|TRBD1|TRBJ1-1
TGTGCCTGGAGTTCCATCGACAGGGGGAGCACTGAAGCTTTCTTT
CAWSSIDRGSTEAFF
>TRBV2|.|.|TRBJ2-4
TGTGCCAGCAGGATAAGCGCCCTAGCCAAAAACATTCAGTACTTC
CASRISALAKNIQYF
>TRBV27|.|.|TRBJ2-3
TGTGCCAGCAGTAACATCAGGGCCGCGGATACGCAGTATTTT
CASSNIRAADTQYF
>TRBV19|few|TRBD1|TRBJ2-1
TGTGCCAGTACCCCGTGGGGGACAGGGGACTACAATGAGCAGTTCTTC
CASTPWGTGDYNEQFF
>TRBV2|.|.|TRBJ1-6
TGTGCCAGACAAAGGGGAAATTCACCCCTCCACTTT
CARQRGNSPLHF
>TRBV7-3|.|.|TRBJ1-6
TGTGCCAGCAGCTTAAATATGGGGGGGCTTGATTCACCCCTCCACTTT
CASSLNMGGLDSPLHF
>TRBV7-2|.|TRBD1|TRBJ2-2
TGTGCCAGCAGCCTCGGGACAGCGACTACCGGGGAGCTGTTTTTT
CASSLGTATTGELFF